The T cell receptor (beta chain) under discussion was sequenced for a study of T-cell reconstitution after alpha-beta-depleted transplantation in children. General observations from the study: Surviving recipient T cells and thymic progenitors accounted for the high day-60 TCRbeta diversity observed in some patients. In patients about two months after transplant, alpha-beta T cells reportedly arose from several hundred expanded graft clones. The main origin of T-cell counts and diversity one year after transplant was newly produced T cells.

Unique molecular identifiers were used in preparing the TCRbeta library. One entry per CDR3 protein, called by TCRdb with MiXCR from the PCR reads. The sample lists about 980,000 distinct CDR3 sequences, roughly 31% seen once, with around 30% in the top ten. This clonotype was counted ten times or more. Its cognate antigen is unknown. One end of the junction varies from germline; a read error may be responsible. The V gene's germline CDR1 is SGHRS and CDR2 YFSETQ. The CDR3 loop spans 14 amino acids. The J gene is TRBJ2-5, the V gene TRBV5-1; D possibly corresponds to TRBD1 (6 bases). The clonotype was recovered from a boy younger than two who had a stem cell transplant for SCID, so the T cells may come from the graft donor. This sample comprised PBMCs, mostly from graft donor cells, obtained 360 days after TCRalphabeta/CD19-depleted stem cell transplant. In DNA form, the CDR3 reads TGTGCCAGCAGCTTACGAGGGGGCCAAGAGACCCAGTACTTC. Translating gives CASSLRGGQETQYF.